Listed below are T cell receptor beta chains from one sample, sequenced in a study of tumor and adjacent non-tumor tissue in lung cancer. TCRdb reprocessed the multiplex PCR reads with MiXCR, giving one entry per CDR3 protein. This sample yields about 60,000 distinct CDR3 sequences, of which 61% are seen a single time; under 35% belongs to the top ten. Sample: distant non-tumor lung tissue. The source is a man between 65 and 85 years old with non-small cell lung cancer. CDR3s include the opening cysteine and the closing phenylalanine or tryptophan. The D gene is left open where the match is weak.

cdr3_length	d_call	v_call	j_call	cdr3_aa
14	TRBD1	TRBV20-1	TRBJ2-7	CSARYQGVSYGQYF
14	TRBD1	TRBV6-5	TRBJ1-2	CASRTGEMGYGYTF
18	-	TRBV3-1	TRBJ1-2	CASSQRTDRPRSNYGYTF
15	-	TRBV20-1	TRBJ2-7	CSAPRQGRAAYEQYF
16	TRBD1	TRBV11-2	TRBJ2-5	CASSLVDRGLGETQYF
14	-	TRBV19	TRBJ1-1	CASSIGQPNTEAFF
14	-	TRBV12-3/TRBV12-4	TRBJ1-4	CASSLNLVNEKLFF
13	TRBD1	TRBV6-5	TRBJ1-1	CASSYQGVIEAFF
13	-	TRBV29-1	TRBJ2-1	CSVRTHEGGEQFF
16	-	TRBV11-2	TRBJ1-4	CASSLGRPATNEKLFF
15	TRBD2	TRBV5-6	TRBJ2-3	CACSLRLAGMDTQYF
11	-	TRBV5-4	TRBJ2-7	CASGDRYEQYF
13	-	TRBV5-1	TRBJ2-5	CASSFQPKETQYF
11	-	TRBV29-1	TRBJ2-7	CSITVGYEHYF
13	-	TRBV14	TRBJ2-7	CASSLSVTYEQYF
19	TRBD2	TRBV24-1	TRBJ2-1	CATSDTPGAATSGYNEQFF
14	-	TRBV20-1	TRBJ2-5	CSARDREGKEAKYF
13	-	TRBV20-1	TRBJ2-3	CSMARERTDTQYF
13	TRBD1	TRBV11-2	TRBJ2-2	CASIPQGIEELFF
16	-	TRBV11-2	TRBJ2-7	CASSLLWGQGAYEQYF
17	TRBD2	TRBV6-5	TRBJ2-2	CASRSSGTRMYAGELFF
15	TRBD2	TRBV7-9	TRBJ2-1	CASAPSGPSYNEQFF
15	-	TRBV20-1	TRBJ1-4	CSASKVRGAYEKLFF
15	-	TRBV6-5	TRBJ2-7	CASSYSSDSGSKHYF
18	-	TRBV4-2	TRBJ1-3	CAGSHSLLGFSSGNTIYF
12	-	TRBV6-5	TRBJ2-3	CASSYMGTNKYF
11	-	TRBV7-9	TRBJ2-7	CANMAGYELYF
16	TRBD1	TRBV4-1	TRBJ2-2	CASSPRVGGYTGELFF
15	TRBD1	TRBV28	TRBJ2-3	CASSLTGQGTDTQYF
15	-	TRBV29-1	TRBJ2-1	CSVGVTSVVLSEQFF
14	TRBD1	TRBV4-2	TRBJ1-4	CASNQGDSREKLFF
12	-	TRBV10-3	TRBJ2-7	CAAGKVIYGQYF
14	-	TRBV28	TRBJ1-2	CASRKQGEPVGYTF
15	-	TRBV27	TRBJ2-7	CASSLGQGLVGEQYF
18	-	TRBV5-8	TRBJ2-3	CASSLGLGISASEDTQYF
13	-	TRBV6-1	TRBJ2-2	CAGRSRNTGELFF
15	-	TRBV4-1	TRBJ1-5	CASSQELTSNEPQHF
15	TRBD2	TRBV6-5	TRBJ2-1	CASSYRAGGGGEQFF
14	TRBD1	TRBV11-2	TRBJ2-7	CASCEGDRNYKQYF
17	-	TRBV6-6	TRBJ1-3	CASSHTPGHGLGNTIYF
13	-	TRBV28	TRBJ2-1	CASSLSHSNEQFF
14	-	TRBV11-2	TRBJ2-7	CANSLGDRNYEHYF
17	TRBD2	TRBV6-5	TRBJ2-1	CASRRLAGGRSDNDQLF
15	TRBD1	TRBV6-1	TRBJ1-5	CASRIGTGPNQPQHF
16	-	TRBV11-2	TRBJ2-2	CASNLGLKLGAGELFF
17	-	TRBV11-2	TRBJ1-5	CASSLACRQGSNQPQHF
12	-	TRBV5-4	TRBJ2-2	CAGSISTRELLF
17	-	TRBV4-1	TRBJ2-2	CASSQDSHLRGTGKLFF
20	TRBD1	TRBV29-1	TRBJ2-3	CSARQGVCSRGLVGTDTQYF
15	-	TRBV4-1	TRBJ2-2	CASSPDITNTGELFF
16	TRBD1	TRBV10-3	TRBJ1-1	CAIRITTGGMNTEALF
15	-	TRBV7-9	TRBJ2-6	CASSFVRGGANVLTF
12	-	TRBV6-1	TRBJ2-4	CASSALDLTQYF